These 6 T cell receptor beta chains came from one sample sequenced in a study of CD8 T cells in Susac syndrome. A quantity of about 0.5 to 1 ug RNA underwent reverse transcription using random hexamers. TCRdb recomputed calls from the immunoSEQ multiplex PCR reads with MiXCR, one row per CDR3 protein. Found here are about 300,000 distinct CDR3 sequences, just over 90% of them singletons; the top ten hold approximately 0.065%. Source material: CD4+ T cells from PBMCs. These receptors came from a human donor with multiple sclerosis.

This chain uses TRBV19 with TRBJ1-5; D is uncertain. Trimming cost V 3 bases and J 4 bases, with 13 bases left between them. This CDR3 has 15 residues. Germline-derived CDR1 and CDR2 are LNHDA and SQIVND (reference sequence). The CDR3 bases are TGTGCCAGTAGTATCGCCAGGCTACAAAATCAGCCCCAGCATTTT. Residues: CASSIARLQNQPQHF.

The chain links TRBV9 to TRBJ1-2, with D tentatively TRBD1 (5 bases). This CDR3 is 13 amino acids long. Deletions cut 4 bases from V and 4 bases from J, with 11 bases between. Germline-derived CDR1 and CDR2 are SGDLS and YYNGEE. The CDR3, as DNA: TGTGCCAGCAGCCCTGAAGGGGTCTATGGCTACACCTTC. Translation gives CASSPEGVYGYTF.

The V call is TRBV11-3, the J call TRBJ2-6, with D perhaps matching TRBD1 or TRBD2 (5 bases each). CDR3 size: 19 residues. V lost 2 bases, J lost 3 bases, and 20 bases lay in between. The germline CDR1 and CDR2 sequences are SGHNT and YENEEA. The CDR3 region is CASSLTVRGSTSGANVLTF. CDR3 in DNA: TGTGCCAGCAGCTTAACAGTGAGGGGCAGTACAAGTGGGGCCAACGTCCTGACTTTC.

V is TRBV12-3 or TRBV12-4 and J is TRBJ2-3; weak D call: TRBD1 (7 bases). V was pared by 4 bases and J by 1 base, with 12 bases between. This CDR3 is built from 15 residues. CDR3 residues: CASSSEGAGTDTQYF. The CDR3 DNA follows: TGTGCCAGCAGTTCGGAGGGGGCTGGCACAGATACGCAGTATTTT.

This chain links TRBV30 with TRBJ2-2; D is unclear. The CDR3 is 14 residues long. Germline assignment: CDR1 GTSNPN and CDR2 SVGIG (reference sequence). Trimming shortened V by 0 bases and J by 5 bases, and 10 bases separated the two germline ends. The CDR3 nucleotides are TGTGCCTGGAGTGTCTGGGGTTTGACCGGGGAGCTGTTTTTT. This translates into CAWSVWGLTGELFF.

The V call is TRBV6-6, the J call TRBJ2-7, with TRBD1 matching 8 bases. This CDR3 region has 12 residues. Germline V gene sequence: CDR1 MNHNY, CDR2 SVGAGI (reference sequence). After removal of 9 bases from V and 6 bases from J, the junction contained 7 bases not matched to a gene. CDR3 sequence: CASRFRGREQYF. The CDR3 nucleotides read TGTGCCAGTAGGTTCAGGGGGCGCGAGCAGTACTTC.